Each of the 26 T cell receptor beta chains below was sequenced from the same sample in a study of T cells in women clearing cervical HPV infection. Sequenced by immunoSEQ multiplex PCR; TCRdb stores in-frame clones only, minus some. The specimen's table records 18,000 or so clones. Sequencing was carried out using blood buffy coat. The receptors here all came from a woman between 18 and 70 years old with a cervical HPV16 infection that either progressed to CIN3+ or cleared (not recorded which).

A note on this clone: The CDR3 is cut off 3 residues early in the read; its end comes from the germline J gene. The chain couples TRBV29-1 to TRBJ2-7; 10 bases are a match to TRBD1. Germline V gene sequence: CDR1 SQVTM, CDR2 ANQGSEA. This CDR3 is 13 amino acids long. With 7 bases clipped from V and 4 bases from J, the junction kept 7 bases outside the gene matches. Partial CDR3 DNA: TGCAGCGCCCGGGGACAGGGGCTTTACGAG. Translation: CSARGQGLYE. The CDR3 in full is CSARGQGLYEQYF.

The CDR3 is CAWSWSRTGDSPLHF. The CDR3 DNA, read in part, is TGTGCCTGGAGTTGGTCTAGGACAGGGGATTCACCC. This chain uses TRBV30 with TRBJ1-6, with 9 positions matching TRBD1. Coverage ceases 3 residues before the CDR3 finishes, and the germline J gene fills in the end. V trimming: 2 bases; J trimming: 8 bases; junction bases outside the gene matches: 7. CDR3 size: 15 residues. Germline CDR1 is GTSNPN and CDR2 is SVGIG (reference sequence).

Remarks on this clone: The CDR3 goes on 3 residues after the read ends, and that part is filled in from the germline J gene. V is TRBV7-2 and J is TRBJ1-3; D is undetermined. Per the germline V gene, CDR1 is SGHTA and CDR2 is FQGNSA. The germline V and J ends were trimmed by 4 bases and 0 bases, with 10 bases remaining between them. The CDR3 is made up of 15 amino acids. The CDR3 is CASSSTALSGNTIYF. CDR3 DNA, as far as it was read: TGTGCCAGCAGCTCTACAGCACTCTCTGGAAACACC.

The CDR3 loop is CSARSAQGMRNIQYF. The sequenced part of the CDR3 DNA is TGCAGTGCTAGATCGGCGCAGGGGATGAGAAACATT. This chain links TRBV20-1 with TRBJ2-4, with D perhaps matching TRBD1 (6 bases). The read finishes 3 residues shy of the CDR3 end, and the germline J gene is used to complete it. From germline, CDR1 is DFQATT and CDR2 SNEGSKA (reference sequence). V dropped 2 bases and J dropped 6 bases, with 17 bases sitting between them. CDR3 length: 15 amino acids.

A remark on this clone: Read data end 3 residues before the CDR3 end; the end is taken from the germline J gene. The J gene is TRBJ2-2, the V gene TRBV19; TRBD1 is a possible D gene (6 bases). The V gene's germline CDR1 is LNHDA and CDR2 SQIVND (reference sequence). V lost 7 bases, J lost 0 bases, and 12 bases lay in between. CDR3 length equals 15 residues. The part of the CDR3 DNA that was read is TGTGCCAGTACCCTGGACAGACCGAACACCGGGGAG. This gives the protein CASTLDRPNTGE. In full, the CDR3 reads CASTLDRPNTGELFF. Full variable domain (remainder filled in from reference TRBV19 and TRBJ2-2): DGGITQSPKYLFRKEGQNVTLSCEQNLNHDAMYWYRQDPGQGLRLIYYSQIVNDFQKGDIAEGYSVSREKKESFPLTVTSAQKNPTAFYLCASTLDRPNTGELFFGEGSRLTVL.

Remarks on this clone: The CDR3 end lies 3 residues beyond the end of the read and is filled in from the germline J gene. The chain employs TRBV24-1 and TRBJ2-2; D gene ambiguous. Germline assignment: CDR1 KGHDR and CDR2 SFDVKD. Trimming shortened V by 1 base and J by 6 bases, and 5 bases separated the two germline ends. The CDR3 spans 13 residues. This chain's CDR3 is CATSDFGPGELFF. The sequenced CDR3 bases are TGTGCCACCAGTGATTTTGGGCCCGGGGAG.

Notes on this clone: The read falls 3 residues short of the CDR3 end, and the missing part is taken from the germline J gene. The rearrangement uses TRBV20-1 and TRBJ2-2; a possible D gene is TRBD1 (7 bases). CDR3 length: 15 amino acids. The ends were cut back, 3 bases at V and 4 bases at J, with 15 bases in the middle. CDR1 is DFQATT and CDR2 is SNEGSKA in the germline V gene (reference sequence). This CDR3 reads CSARRRGLVTGELFF. CDR3 DNA (partial): TGCAGTGCTAGGCGGAGGGGGCTCGTCACCGGGGAG.

Worth noting for this clone: Read coverage stops 3 residues before the CDR3 terminus; the germline J gene supplies the remainder. This CDR3 is also generated by other DNA sequences in the sample. The J gene is TRBJ2-4, the V gene TRBV7-2; TRBD2 agrees at 7 bases. This CDR3 has 14 amino acids. V lost 3 bases, J lost 6 bases, and 5 bases stayed unmatched. The germline V gene has CDR1 SGHTA and CDR2 FQGNSA. The CDR3 bases that were read are TGTGCCAGCAGCTTGGGACTACCGACAAACATT. Protein product: CASSLGLPTNI. The whole CDR3 sequence is CASSLGLPTNIQYF. The entire variable domain, with the rest obtained from reference TRBV7-2 and TRBJ2-4, is as follows: GAGVSQSPSNKVTEKGKDVELRCDPISGHTALYWYRQSLGQGLEFLIYFQGNSAPDKSGLPSDRFSAERTGGSVSTLTIQRTQQEDSAVYLCASSLGLPTNIQYFGAGTRLSVL.

As regards this clone: The read ends 3 residues before the CDR3 terminus; that terminus is restored from the germline J gene. The gene calls are TRBV20-1 and TRBJ1-5, with TRBD1 matching over 7 bases. Trimming at V came to 5 bases and at J to 2 bases, leaving 0 bases not matched to a gene. The CDR3 loop spans 12 amino acids. Germline V gives CDR1 DFQATT, CDR2 SNEGSKA (reference sequence). CDR3 residues: CSAGTGNQPQHF. The covered CDR3 bases are TGCAGTGCTGGGACAGGCAATCAGCCC.

To note about this clone: The read terminates 3 residues ahead of where the CDR3 ends, so the germline J gene completes it. This chain connects TRBV4-2 to TRBJ2-1; 9 positions agree with TRBD2. V dropped 4 bases and J dropped 0; count of bases not matched to a gene: 7. CDR1 and CDR2 (germline): LGHNA, YNFKEQ. The CDR3 contains 17 residues. CDR3 bases read: TGTGCCAGCAGCCCGATGACTAGCGGCGGCTCCTACAATGAG. This encodes CASSPMTSGGSYNE. The CDR3 reads in full as CASSPMTSGGSYNEQFF.

Note on this clone: The read gets to within 3 residues of the CDR3 end, and the germline J gene fills in the rest. J is TRBJ2-1 and V is TRBV10-3; perhaps TRBD2 as D (5 bases). CDR3 size: 13 residues. CDR1 is ENHRY, CDR2 SYGVKD, per germline. V was shortened by 4 bases and J by 3 bases, with 7 bases between the two germline ends. The sequenced part of the CDR3 DNA is TGTGCCATCAGTGCGGGGAACTACAATGAG. Protein product: CAISAGNYNE. The full CDR3 is CAISAGNYNEQFF.

As concerns this clone: With the read ending 3 residues before the CDR3 end, the germline J gene is used to fill in that end. The V gene is TRBV5-4, the J gene TRBJ1-2, with TRBD1 matching 9 bases. Germline trimming cut 4 bases from V and 3 bases from J; bases unmatched to any gene: 7. The CDR3 runs to 15 residues. Per the germline V gene, CDR1 is SGHNT and CDR2 is YYREEE (reference sequence). CDR3 sequence reads: CASSPQTGGYYGYTF. Partial CDR3 DNA: TGTGCCAGCAGCCCTCAGACAGGGGGGTACTATGGC. The variable domain in full, with the rest retrieved from reference TRBV5-4 and TRBJ1-2, is ETGVTQSPTHLIKTRGQQVTLRCSSQSGHNTVSWYQQALGQGPQFIFQYYREEENGRGNFPPRFSGLQFPNYSSELNVNALELDDSALYLCASSPQTGGYYGYTFGSGTRLTVV.

As concerns this clone: One junction end disagrees with the germline gene, perhaps due to a read error. The read finishes 3 residues shy of the CDR3 end, and the germline J gene is used to complete it. The chain carries TRBV4-2 and TRBJ1-3; D unresolved. Germline loops: CDR1 LGHNA, CDR2 YNFKEQ. The CDR3 loop spans 17 amino acids. The covered CDR3 bases are TGCGCCAGCAGCCCCAGCCGGGTTCTCCTCTCTGGAAACACC. It encodes CASSPSRVLLSGNT. The whole CDR3 protein reads CASSPSRVLLSGNTIYF.

Comments on this clone: The CDR3 end lies 3 residues beyond the end of the read and is filled in from the germline J gene. The chain has TRBV5-1 and TRBJ2-3; the match to TRBD2 covers 10 bases. The germline gives CDR1 SGHRS, CDR2 YFSETQ. The CDR3 consists of 16 residues. The sequenced CDR3 bases are TGCGCCAGCAGCTTGGGGAGCGGGGGGGCCCGAGAGACG. Translating gives CASSLGSGGARET. The whole CDR3 sequence is CASSLGSGGARETQYF.

As for this clone: The missing CDR3 end, 3 residues past where the read stops, is filled in from the germline J gene. The chain carries TRBV20-1 and TRBJ1-1; D gene ambiguous. Germline V lookup: CDR1 DFQATT, CDR2 SNEGSKA (reference sequence). V shed 0 bases and J shed 1 base, with 6 bases lying between them. The CDR3 contains 13 residues. Partial CDR3 DNA: TGCAGTGCTAGAGACCTCCCGAACACTGAA. Translating gives CSARDLPNTE. The whole CDR3 sequence reads CSARDLPNTEAFF.

Regarding this clone: The read terminates 3 residues ahead of where the CDR3 ends, so the germline J gene completes it. The chain links TRBV30 to TRBJ1-2; 12 nucleotides align to TRBD1. This CDR3 spans 18 amino acids. CDR1 is GTSNPN, CDR2 SVGIG, per germline (reference sequence). Germline trimming cut 3 bases from V and 4 bases from J; bases unmatched to any gene: 15. CDR3 DNA, as far as it was read: TGTGCCTGGAGAAGCGACCCGGGACAGGGGGCGCGGGGCTATGGC. This sequence encodes CAWRSDPGQGARGYG. The whole CDR3 region reads CAWRSDPGQGARGYGYTF. The full variable domain, its missing parts supplied by reference TRBV30 and TRBJ1-2, is SQTIHQWPATLVQPVGSPLSLECTVEGTSNPNLYWYRQAAGRGLQLLFYSVGIGQISSEVPQNLSASRPQDRQFILSSKKLLLSDSGFYLCAWRSDPGQGARGYGYTFGSGTRLTVV.

This clone shows up as medium-sized (0.01 to 0.1%) by frequency. The read stops 3 residues short of the end of the CDR3; the missing end is completed from the germline J gene. The J gene is TRBJ2-2, the V gene TRBV29-1; unclear D gene. Germline V gene lookup returns CDR1 SQVTM and CDR2 ANQGSEA. The V end lost 3 bases, the J end lost 6 bases, and 11 bases lay between the germline ends. CDR3 length: 13 amino acids. CDR3 loop: CSVEVAVPGELFF. Partial CDR3 DNA: TGCAGCGTTGAGGTTGCAGTGCCCGGGGAG.

The CDR3 spells CASSSGFEETQYF. Partial CDR3 DNA: TGTGCCAGCAGTTCAGGGTTTGAAGAGACC. This chain connects TRBV7-2 to TRBJ2-5; weak D call: TRBD1 (5 bases). The read is 3 residues too short to cover the CDR3 end, so that end is filled in from the germline J gene. Trimming took 6 bases from V and 3 from J, leaving 11 bases between them. In germline, CDR1 is SGHTA, CDR2 FQGNSA. The CDR3 has 13 amino acids.

Points on this clone: From the germline J gene comes the end of the CDR3, since the read stops 3 residues before it. V and J are TRBV19 and TRBJ2-5, with D tentatively TRBD1 (6 bases). The CDR3 runs to 15 residues. V shed 4 bases and J shed 2 bases, with 14 bases lying between them. In germline, CDR1 is LNHDA, CDR2 SQIVND (reference sequence). Partial CDR3 DNA: TGTGCCAGTAGTACAAGCTCGACAGGTCAAGAGACC. It encodes CASSTSSTGQET. The entire CDR3 sequence reads CASSTSSTGQETQYF.

Points on this clone: Read coverage stops 3 residues before the CDR3 terminus; the germline J gene supplies the remainder. Other DNA sequences within the sample encode an identical CDR3. This sequence joins TRBV20-1 and TRBJ2-5; 9 bases match TRBD1. The length of the CDR3 is 13 residues. Trimming cost V 6 bases and J 4 bases; bases outside gene matches: 6. The germline CDR1 and CDR2 sequences are DFQATT and SNEGSKA (reference sequence). The covered CDR3 bases are TGCAGTGCCCCTAAGGGACAGGGAGAGACC. Protein product: CSAPKGQGET. The full CDR3 protein reads CSAPKGQGETQYF.

Details on this clone: The CDR3 is cut off 3 residues early in the read; its end comes from the germline J gene. The V gene is TRBV7-6, the J gene TRBJ2-1; D may be TRBD2 (6 bases). Germline V lookup: CDR1 SGHVS, CDR2 FNYEAQ. The CDR3 length is 15 residues. The V gene lost 1 base and the J gene lost 8 bases, with 15 bases spanning the gap. The CDR3 bases that were read are TGTGCCAGCAGCTTAGTTGGTCTAGCGACAGATGAG. It yields the protein CASSLVGLATDE. The entire CDR3 reads CASSLVGLATDEQFF.

A remark on this clone: The CDR3 end is not reached by the read, which stops 3 residues before it; the germline J gene fills it in. The J gene is TRBJ2-7, the V gene TRBV5-1, with D maybe TRBD1 (5 bases). Trimming removed 0 bases at V and 2 bases at J, with 15 bases between. Germline V lookup: CDR1 SGHRS, CDR2 YFSETQ. This CDR3 is 16 amino acids long. The CDR3 bases that were read are TGCGCCAGCAGCTTGGGGGGCAGCATTCAAGCCTACGAG. Amino acid sequence: CASSLGGSIQAYE. The entire CDR3 sequence reads CASSLGGSIQAYEQYF.

Of note for this clone: The read falls 3 residues short of the CDR3 end, and the missing part is taken from the germline J gene. The V call is TRBV6-4, the J call TRBJ2-2; TRBD2 matches at 8 bases. This CDR3 contains 17 residues. CDR1 MRHNA and CDR2 SNTAGT come from the germline V gene. V shed 0 bases and J 0 bases; nucleotides not matched to a gene: 3. The CDR3 is CASSDSFSGTNTGELFF. CDR3 bases read: TGTGCCAGCAGTGACTCGTTTAGCGGGACGAACACCGGGGAG.

To note about this clone: The read is 3 residues too short to cover the CDR3 end, so that end is filled in from the germline J gene. V gene TRBV2 combines with J gene TRBJ2-1; D remains ambiguous. This CDR3 has 12 residues. Per germline, CDR1 SNHLY and CDR2 FYNNEI. Trimming removed 4 bases from V and 7 bases from J, with 8 bases in between. The CDR3 bases that were read are TGTGCCAGCAGTGTCGATCGGAATGAG. Its protein product is CASSVDRNE. The entire CDR3 sequence reads CASSVDRNEQFF.

As for this clone: Coverage ceases 3 residues before the CDR3 finishes, and the germline J gene fills in the end. This chain joins TRBV10-3 and TRBJ1-2, with 8 bases that match TRBD1. The junction had 10 bases not matched to a gene; V was cut back by 4 bases and J by 6 bases. Germline assignment: CDR1 ENHRY and CDR2 SYGVKD. CDR3 length: 15 amino acids. CDR3 loop: CAISVEVLGQDGYTF. The part of the CDR3 DNA that was read is TGTGCCATCAGTGTCGAGGTATTGGGACAGGATGGC.

With regard to this clone: The read ends 3 residues early relative to the CDR3; the germline J gene fills the gap. This chain links TRBV9 with TRBJ2-1, with D possibly TRBD2 on 7 matching bases. Germline CDR1 is SGDLS and CDR2 is YYNGEE. This CDR3 is built from 15 residues. Trimming stripped 0 bases from V and 5 bases from J, with 12 bases between. The DNA read from the CDR3 is TGTGCCAGCAGCGTAGCGGGGGGCCCCCACAATGAG. Amino acid sequence: CASSVAGGPHNE. The CDR3 reads in full as CASSVAGGPHNEQFF.